One sample yielded the 21 T cell receptor beta chains listed below, sequenced in a study of molecular identifiers for immune sequencing clone quantification. In TCRdb, the PCR reads were re-called with MiXCR into one record per CDR3 protein. The data show some 41,000 distinct CDR3 sequences, approximately 17% seen once. Sequenced input: naive CD8+ T cells from blood, with Jurkat cell RNA spiked in. Indicated subset: FACS-sorted CD8+CD4-CCR7+CD45RA+ naive T cells. The origin of the receptors is a human donor in good health. Some libraries in this study had Jurkat cell RNA spiked in.

With respect to this clonotype: A much larger clone sits a single nucleotide away, making a read error possible. This sequence joins TRBV12-3 or TRBV12-4 and TRBJ2-5, with D unresolved. CDR3 size: 13 residues. The CDR3 nucleotides are TGTGCCAGCAGACGTTCTAGAGAAGAGACCCGGTACTTC. It yields the protein CASRRSREETRYF.

This clonotype was counted only a few times. The V gene is TRBV20-1, the J gene TRBJ1-6, with 7 nucleotides matching TRBD1. The length of the CDR3 is 16 residues. V lost 5 bases to trimming and J lost 9 bases; unmatched junction nucleotides: 16. CDR1 and CDR2 (germline): DFQATT, SNEGSKA (reference sequence). This CDR3 is CSAPYWTGLRGSPLHF. In nucleotides, the CDR3 is TGCAGTGCTCCCTACTGGACAGGCCTCAGGGGTTCACCCCTCCACTTT.

This clonotype was observed many times. V gene TRBV4-2 combines with J gene TRBJ2-7; no definite D call. Trimming removed 1 base at V and 6 bases at J, with 10 bases between. The CDR3 spans 13 residues. Germline V CDR1 and CDR2: LGHNA, YNFKEQ. CDR3 in amino acids: CASSQGGFSEQYF. DNA of the CDR3: TGTGCCAGCAGCCAAGGGGGTTTCAGCGAGCAGTACTTC.

In this sample, this clonotype turned up many times. The V gene is TRBV7-9, the J gene TRBJ2-3; no definite D call. The CDR3 has 15 residues. Per the germline V gene, CDR1 is SEHNR and CDR2 is FQNEAQ (reference sequence). V was pared by 4 bases and J by 1 base, with 12 bases between. The CDR3 coding sequence is TGTGCCAGCAGCTCCGATGGGGTCGGCACAGATACGCAGTATTTT. This sequence encodes CASSSDGVGTDTQYF.

The chain links TRBV9 to TRBJ2-1; either TRBD1 or TRBD2 may fit D (5 bases each). V was cut by 3 bases and J by 6 bases, with 16 bases left in between. The CDR3 totals 15 residues. Germline values: CDR1 SGDLS, CDR2 YYNGEE. The CDR3 bases are TGTGCCAGCAGCGATGGGGGAGTGGGGCTCAATGAGCAGTTCTTC. Translated, it gives CASSDGGVGLNEQFF. The full variable domain, rest sourced from reference TRBV9 and TRBJ2-1, is DSGVTQTPKHLITATGQRVTLRCSPRSGDLSVYWYQQSLDQGLQFLIQYYNGEERAKGNILERFSAQQFPDLHSELNLSSLELGDSALYFCASSDGGVGLNEQFFGPGTRLTVL.

This chain uses TRBV4-3 with TRBJ2-7; D possibly uses TRBD1 or TRBD2 (5 bases each). This CDR3 is built from 16 residues. The germline V gene has CDR1 LGHNA and CDR2 YSLEER. V was pared by 3 bases and J by 0 bases, with 15 bases between. The CDR3, as DNA: TGCGCCAGCAGCCATTTTGAGGGACCAAGCTCCTACGAGCAGTACTTC. This encodes CASSHFEGPSSYEQYF.

This clonotype has only one observation. This sequence may be a read error, since a much larger clone differs from it by one base. The chain combines TRBV12-3 or TRBV12-4 with TRBJ1-2; D perhaps matches TRBD1 (6 bases). The CDR3 sequence is 14 residues long. The CDR3 DNA is TGTGCCGGCAGTTTTGGCGGACAGAGCTATGGCTACACCTTC. This codes for CAGSFGGQSYGYTF.

Note on this clonotype: A clone one base away is much larger, so this may be a read error. The conserved closing phenylalanine or tryptophan is absent in this CDR3, likely reflecting a read error. The V gene is TRBV28, the J gene TRBJ2-7, with unresolved D. V was trimmed by 5 bases and J by 3 bases, leaving 5 bases between them. Germline V gene sequence: CDR1 MDHEN, CDR2 SYDVKM. The CDR3 extends over 11 amino acids. The CDR3 DNA follows: TGTGCCAGCAGTGATTTCTACGAGCAGTACCTC. It translates to CASSDFYEQYL.

This chain connects TRBV2 to TRBJ2-1, with D uncertain. From germline, CDR1 is SNHLY and CDR2 FYNNEI. The CDR3 extends over 13 amino acids. Trimming stripped 8 bases from V and 7 bases from J, with 15 bases between. DNA for the CDR3: TGTGCCAGCGAAGATTGGGGTACGAATGAGCAGTTCTTC. Encoded protein: CASEDWGTNEQFF.

This clonotype was detected many times. This rearrangement joins TRBV5-1 to TRBJ2-5; 8 bases match TRBD1. This CDR3 has 15 residues. Germline CDR1 is SGHRS and CDR2 is YFSETQ. J lost 0 bases, V lost 3 bases, and 4 bases had no gene match. CDR3 nucleotides: TGCGCCAGCAGCTGGGCAGGGGGCTACCAAGAGACCCAGTACTTC. It specifies CASSWAGGYQETQYF.

This clonotype was picked up many times. This sequence joins TRBV29-1 and TRBJ2-7; D unresolved. This CDR3 contains 10 residues. Germline CDR1 SQVTM, CDR2 ANQGSEA. V lost 0 bases, J lost 5 bases, and 2 bases lay in between. CDR3 bases: TGCAGCGTTGAAGATAACGAGCAGTACTTC. This sequence encodes CSVEDNEQYF.

This clonotype has a count of ten or more. The chain combines TRBV6-6 with TRBJ1-4; TRBD1 might be the D (6 bases). The CDR3 is 12 amino acids. V shed 8 bases and J shed 13 bases, with 17 bases lying between them. Looked up from germline, CDR1 is MNHNY and CDR2 is SVGAGI (reference sequence). The CDR3 nucleotides are TGTGCCAGCCTCAGGGGAGGCGTAGGACTGTTTTTT. Translating it yields CASLRGGVGLFF.

This clonotype was counted many times. The V and J genes are TRBV10-3 and TRBJ1-6; tentative D call: TRBD1 (5 bases). This CDR3 comprises 14 residues. The V and J ends lost 10 bases and 9 bases respectively, with 19 bases between them. The germline CDR1 and CDR2 sequences are ENHRY and SYGVKD. CDR3 region: CATLVEGASSPLHF. The CDR3 DNA follows: TGTGCCACCCTGGTTGAAGGGGCAAGTTCACCCCTCCACTTT.

This clonotype was seen many times. The chain recombines TRBV9 with TRBJ1-2; 8 nucleotides align to TRBD1. Germline CDR1 is SGDLS and CDR2 is YYNGEE. J was trimmed by 2 bases and V by 1 base; bases with no gene match: 7. This CDR3 comprises 16 residues. Here the CDR3 DNA reads TGTGCCAGCAGCGTACACTCGACAGGGGTGAACTATGGCTACACCTTC. Translation: CASSVHSTGVNYGYTF.

The chain couples TRBV20-1 to TRBJ2-5; 7 bases are a match to TRBD2. CDR3 length: 13 amino acids. J was trimmed by 5 bases and V by 6 bases; bases with no gene match: 9. Per germline, CDR1 DFQATT and CDR2 SNEGSKA (reference sequence). The CDR3 DNA reads TGCAGTGCCCCGATAGGGAGGGACGAGACCCAGTACTTC. Its translation: CSAPIGRDETQYF.

CDR3 nucleotides: TGTGCCAGCAGATCCGGGACAGGGGCCTTTGGTACGCAGTATTTT. This gives the protein CASRSGTGAFGTQYF. The chain couples TRBV13 to TRBJ2-3; 10 bases match TRBD1. Germline V lookup: CDR1 PRHDT, CDR2 FYEKMQ (reference sequence). Unmatched junction bases numbered 11, after V lost 6 bases and J lost 8 bases. The CDR3 loop spans 15 amino acids.

This clonotype showed up many times. The V call is TRBV5-6, the J call TRBJ1-2; D gene ambiguous. The germline gives CDR1 SGHDT, CDR2 YYEEEE. Trimming took 3 bases from V and 4 from J, leaving 10 bases between them. The length of the CDR3 is 13 residues. The CDR3 DNA reads TGTGCCAGCAGCTGGGCCAGCACCTATGGCTACACCTTC. Translation: CASSWASTYGYTF.

In its sample, this clonotype was seen many times. The gene calls are TRBV14 and TRBJ2-2; D might be TRBD1 (6 bases). The CDR3 consists of 15 residues. Trimming took 1 base from V and 6 from J, leaving 12 bases between them. The germline CDR1 and CDR2 sequences are SGHDN and FVKESK. The CDR3 DNA sequence: TGTGCCAGCAGCCAAGTTCCAGGGGCCGCCGGGGAGCTGTTTTTT. It translates to CASSQVPGAAGELFF.

This clonotype has at least ten counts. This sequence joins TRBV5-1 and TRBJ2-7; 12 bases map to TRBD2. CDR3 length: 16 residues. Germline values: CDR1 SGHRS, CDR2 YFSETQ. V shed 6 bases and J 0 bases; nucleotides not matched to a gene: 7. CDR3 region: CASKVGTSGPSYEQYF. As DNA, the CDR3 is TGCGCCAGCAAAGTGGGGACTAGCGGGCCCTCCTACGAGCAGTACTTC.

This clonotype was observed at least ten times. V usage is TRBV7-9 and J usage is TRBJ2-1; D gene ambiguous. The CDR3 is 15 residues long. V lost 5 bases and J 0 bases, leaving 11 bases between the germline ends. From germline, CDR1 is SEHNR and CDR2 FQNEAQ (reference sequence). CDR3 DNA: TGTGCCAGCAGCGGTGGGGTGAGCTCCTACAATGAGCAGTTCTTC. The encoded protein is CASSGGVSSYNEQFF. Combining the CDR3 with reference TRBV7-9 and TRBJ2-1 gives the whole variable domain DTGVSQNPRHKITKRGQNVTFRCDPISEHNRLYWYRQTLGQGPEFLTYFQNEAQLEKSRLLSDRFSAERPKGSFSTLEIQRTEQGDSAMYLCASSGGVSSYNEQFFGPGTRLTVL.

The genes are TRBV27 and TRBJ2-1; no clear D. Germline CDR1 and CDR2: MNHEY and SMNVEV (reference sequence). V lost 5 bases to trimming and J lost 5 bases, with 10 bases between them. This CDR3 has 13 amino acids. CDR3 nucleotides: TGTGCCAGCAGTCCCTACCAAAACAATGAGCAGTTCTTC. This translates into CASSPYQNNEQFF.